Below, 7 T cell receptor beta chains from the same sample are listed, as sequenced in a study of T cell responses to AZD1222 COVID-19 vaccine. Clones were sequenced by immunoSEQ multiplex PCR, and TCRdb holds only the in-frame ones, with some missing. The table shows more than 100,000 clones, with roughly 90% occurring only once. The sample in question was peripheral blood, obtained on day 0 of AZD1222 vaccination. These TCRs come from an adult in good health.

This chain uses TRBV19 with TRBJ1-5; a weak D match, TRBD1 (5 bases). This CDR3 has 17 amino acids. V was pared by 3 bases and J by 1 base, with 16 bases between. Looked up from germline, CDR1 is LNHDA and CDR2 is SQIVND (reference sequence). CDR3 DNA sequence: TGTGCCAGTAGTATGTTTGGTTCAGGGCCCAGCAATCAGCCCCAGCATTTT. It yields the protein CASSMFGSGPSNQPQHF.

V usage is TRBV2 and J usage is TRBJ1-5; no reliable D call. The V and J ends lost 4 bases and 6 bases respectively, with 13 bases between them. Germline V gene lookup returns CDR1 SNHLY and CDR2 FYNNEI. The CDR3 is 14 amino acids. The DNA of the CDR3 is TGTGCCAGCAGTGGATCCAGCAACAGTCAGCCCCAGCATTTT. Translating it yields CASSGSSNSQPQHF.

The gene calls are TRBV5-1 and TRBJ1-1; D remains unclear. The CDR3 contains 14 residues. With 4 bases removed from V and 1 base from J, the gap between germline ends came to 11 bases. CDR1 and CDR2 from the germline V gene are SGHRS and YFSETQ. The CDR3 protein is CASSPRLSNTEAFF. CDR3 sequence (DNA): TGCGCCAGCAGCCCCAGACTGTCGAACACTGAAGCTTTCTTT. The variable domain in full, completed from reference TRBV5-1 and TRBJ1-1, reads KAGVTQTPRYLIKTRGQQVTLSCSPISGHRSVSWYQQTPGQGLQFLFEYFSETQRNKGNFPGRFSGRQFSNSRSEMNVSTLELGDSALYLCASSPRLSNTEAFFGQGTRLTVV.

This clone appeared many times. The chain employs TRBV10-2 and TRBJ1-1, with TRBD1 identical over 11 bases. This CDR3 spans 14 amino acids. V trimming: 10 bases; J trimming: 5 bases; junction bases outside the gene matches: 9. Looked up from germline, CDR1 is WSHSY and CDR2 is SAAADI. CDR3 DNA: TGCGCCACCCGGACAGGGGGCCAGGAAACTGAAGCTTTCTTT. This encodes CATRTGGQETEAFF.

The chain uses TRBV12-3 or TRBV12-4 and TRBJ2-3; a weak D match, TRBD2 (7 bases). Trimming removed 7 bases at V and 3 bases at J, with 11 bases between. This CDR3 comprises 13 residues. The CDR3 DNA is TGTGCCAGCACCCGGGGGGCGACAGATACGCAGTATTTT. Amino acids: CASTRGATDTQYF.

V is TRBV6-6 and J is TRBJ2-7; 10 bases align to TRBD1. The CDR3 contains 14 residues. The V and J ends lost 6 bases and 4 bases, in that order; junction bases with no gene match: 6. Germline V gene sequence: CDR1 MNHNY, CDR2 SVGAGI (reference sequence). The CDR3 sequence is CASRPGQGRYEQYF. CDR3 sequence (DNA): TGTGCCAGCAGACCGGGACAGGGGAGATACGAGCAGTACTTC.

This chain connects TRBV5-1 to TRBJ1-2, with 10 positions matching TRBD1. Per germline, CDR1 SGHRS and CDR2 YFSETQ. The CDR3 extends over 15 amino acids. Germline trimming cut 4 bases from V and 8 bases from J; bases unmatched to any gene: 11. CDR3 residues: CASSPGDRGVQGYTF. For the CDR3, the DNA is TGCGCCAGCAGCCCCGGGGACAGGGGAGTTCAGGGCTACACCTTC.